The text below deals with one TCR beta chain. The data were taken from a study of patients and donors after allogeneic stem cell transplantation. Each CDR3 protein gets one entry after TCRdb re-called the RT-PCR reads with MiXCR. The repertoire holds roughly 200,000 distinct CDR3 sequences, with 41% as singletons. In germline, CDR1 is SQVTM, CDR2 ANQGSEA. This CDR3 comprises 12 residues. V lost 6 bases to trimming and J lost 0 bases, with 8 bases between them. The sample taken for sequencing was blood, either unsorted or a sorted T cell fraction (not recorded which). This chain joins TRBV29-1 and TRBJ1-1; D is uncertain. This receptor was obtained from a human donor who was either an allogeneic HSCT recipient or a stem cell or donor lymphocyte infusion donor (not recorded which). It is not recorded whose cells these are; they may come from a transplant donor. Here the CDR3 reads CSVVSLNTEAFF. The DNA for the CDR3 is TGCAGCGTGGTTAGTTTGAACACTGAAGCTTTCTTT.